This record concerns one TCR beta chain sequence. Its matching antigen is unknown. The sample originates from a study of cytomegalovirus exposure and HLA in healthy donors. Study-wide results and limits: Earlier results showed most TCR beta V segments being productive about 87% or about 30% of the time. After further analysis at a later stage, roughly 16,000 TCR beta sequences were associated with HLA alleles at 0.05 false discovery rate. In presence/absence analyses, roughly uniform sequencing depth across donors was assumed. In vitro assays verified that a few CMV-associated chains recognized CMV antigens specifically.

Trimming stripped 4 bases from V and 8 bases from J, with 14 bases between. CDR1 is LNHDA, CDR2 SQIVND, per germline (reference sequence). This CDR3 has 14 residues. The primer mix had 60 Vbeta and 13 Jbeta primers. TCRdb's table, derived via immunoSEQ multiplex PCR, lists solely in-frame clones and lacks some. This table has 80,000 to 100,000 clones, roughly 80% appearing once. The receptor was isolated from a man aged 40-50 years in good health and CMV-seronegative. Sequencing input: PBMCs. The chain uses TRBV19 and TRBJ1-4; no reliable D call. The CDR3 coding sequence is TGTGCCAGTAGTAACCGGGCCCCGGGGGAAAAACTGTTTTTT. Amino acid sequence: CASSNRAPGEKLFF.